This TCR beta chain derives from a study of shared clonotypes between healthy human individuals. Background on the study: Each donor had three CD4 naive, three CD4 memory, two CD8 naive and one CD8 memory plate.

Over several immunoSEQ plates, each subset's genomic DNA was distributed in even portions. Using immunoSEQ multiplex PCR, the repertoire was profiled, and TCRdb retains in-frame clones only, with some absent. This table holds around 510,000 clones, roughly 95% found once. A split of CD4+ cells into CD45RA+ naive and CD45RA-negative memory subsets was performed. In germline, CDR1 is MNHEY, CDR2 SMNVEV (reference sequence). The CDR3 spans 17 residues. The ends lost 0 bases at V and 3 bases at J; junction bases unmatched: 10. The receptor's source is a woman aged 30 to 39 in good health. This rearrangement joins TRBV27 to TRBJ2-5; 7 bases are a match to TRBD1. Material for sequencing was naive CD4+ T cells sorted from blood. Subset denoted: CD45RA+ positively selected. In DNA, the CDR3 is TGTGCCAGCAGTTTATCCTGGGACAGAGGGAGAAAAGAGACCCAGTACTTC. It codes for CASSLSWDRGRKETQYF.